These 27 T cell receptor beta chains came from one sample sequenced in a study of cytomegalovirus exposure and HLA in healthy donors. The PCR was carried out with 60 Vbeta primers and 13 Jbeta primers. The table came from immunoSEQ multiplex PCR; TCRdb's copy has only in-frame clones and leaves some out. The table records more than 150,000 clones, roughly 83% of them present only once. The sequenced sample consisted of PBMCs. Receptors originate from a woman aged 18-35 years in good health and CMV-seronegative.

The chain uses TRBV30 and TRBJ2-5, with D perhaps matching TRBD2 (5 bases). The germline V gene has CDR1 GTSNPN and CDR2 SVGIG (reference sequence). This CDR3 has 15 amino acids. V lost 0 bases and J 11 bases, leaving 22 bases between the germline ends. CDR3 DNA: TGTGCCTGGAGTGTAGTAGCTCCGCGAGGGTTCGGGCAGTACTTC. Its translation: CAWSVVAPRGFGQYF.

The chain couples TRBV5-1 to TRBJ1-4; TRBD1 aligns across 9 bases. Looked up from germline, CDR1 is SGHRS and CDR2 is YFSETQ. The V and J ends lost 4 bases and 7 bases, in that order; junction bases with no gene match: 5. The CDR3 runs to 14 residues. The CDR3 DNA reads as TGCGCCAGCAGCGCGGGACAGGGACGTGAAAAACTGTTTTTT. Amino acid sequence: CASSAGQGREKLFF.

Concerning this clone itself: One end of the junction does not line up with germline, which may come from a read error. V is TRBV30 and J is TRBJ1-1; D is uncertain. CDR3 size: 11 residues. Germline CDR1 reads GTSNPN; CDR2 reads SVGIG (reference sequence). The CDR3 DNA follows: TGTGCCTGGGGGGTGGCGGGCAGTTTGATCTTT. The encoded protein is CAWGVAGSLIF.

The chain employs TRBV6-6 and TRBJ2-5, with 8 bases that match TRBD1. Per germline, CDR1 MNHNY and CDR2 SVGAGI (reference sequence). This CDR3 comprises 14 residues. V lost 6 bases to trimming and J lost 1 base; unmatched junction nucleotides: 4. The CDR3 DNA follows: TGTGCCAGCAGCGACAGGGGCTTCCAAGAGACCCAGTACTTC. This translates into CASSDRGFQETQYF.

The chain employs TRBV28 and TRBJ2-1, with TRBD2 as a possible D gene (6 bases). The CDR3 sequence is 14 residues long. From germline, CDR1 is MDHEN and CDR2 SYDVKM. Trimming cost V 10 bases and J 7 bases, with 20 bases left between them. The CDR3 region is CATREPGVRNEQFF. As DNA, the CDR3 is TGTGCCACCCGGGAGCCGGGGGTCCGGAATGAGCAGTTCTTC.

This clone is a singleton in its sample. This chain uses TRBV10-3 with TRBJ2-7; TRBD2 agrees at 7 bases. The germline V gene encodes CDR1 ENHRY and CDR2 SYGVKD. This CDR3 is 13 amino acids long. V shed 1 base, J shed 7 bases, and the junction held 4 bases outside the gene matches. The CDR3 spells CAISEWGGDEQYF. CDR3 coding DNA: TGTGCCATCAGTGAGTGGGGGGGTGATGAGCAGTACTTC.

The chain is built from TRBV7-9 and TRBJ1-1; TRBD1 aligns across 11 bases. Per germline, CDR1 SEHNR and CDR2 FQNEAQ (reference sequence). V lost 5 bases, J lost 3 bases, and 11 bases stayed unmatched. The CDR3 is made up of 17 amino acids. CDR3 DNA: TGTGCCAGCAGCCAGAGGCCGGGACAGGGGGATCACACTGAAGCTTTCTTT. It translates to CASSQRPGQGDHTEAFF.

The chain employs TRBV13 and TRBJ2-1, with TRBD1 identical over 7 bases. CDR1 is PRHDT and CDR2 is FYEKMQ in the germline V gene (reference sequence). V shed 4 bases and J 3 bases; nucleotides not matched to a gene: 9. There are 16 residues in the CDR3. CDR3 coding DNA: TGTGCCAGCAGCTCCCCCCGGGACAGCCTCTACAATGAGCAGTTCTTC. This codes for CASSSPRDSLYNEQFF.

CDR3 amino acids: CASSQNGKGPNTGELFF. The CDR3 region has the DNA TGCGCCAGCAGCCAAAATGGTAAGGGGCCGAACACCGGGGAGCTGTTTTTT. The chain links TRBV4-1 to TRBJ2-2; D might be TRBD1 (5 bases). Trimming cost V 2 bases and J 0 bases, with 13 bases left between them. Germline assignment: CDR1 MGHRA and CDR2 YSYEKL. This CDR3 contains 17 residues.

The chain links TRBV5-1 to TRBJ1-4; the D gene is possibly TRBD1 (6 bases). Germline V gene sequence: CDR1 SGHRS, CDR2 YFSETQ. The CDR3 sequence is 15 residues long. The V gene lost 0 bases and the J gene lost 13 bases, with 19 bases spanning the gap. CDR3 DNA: TGCGCCAGCAGCTTGGGAGGGACAAGCGCGTCTGGACTGTTTTTT. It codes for CASSLGGTSASGLFF. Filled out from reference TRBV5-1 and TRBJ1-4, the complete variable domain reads KAGVTQTPRYLIKTRGQQVTLSCSPISGHRSVSWYQQTPGQGLQFLFEYFSETQRNKGNFPGRFSGRQFSNSRSEMNVSTLELGDSALYLCASSLGGTSASGLFFGSGTQLSVL.

The CDR3 nucleotides are TGTGCCAGCAGTGCTAGAACAGGGTTCAGTGGAAACACCATATATTTT. Encoded protein: CASSARTGFSGNTIYF. V usage is TRBV6-1 and J usage is TRBJ1-3, with a weak D call TRBD1 (6 bases). The V end lost 4 bases, the J end lost 3 bases, and 16 bases lay between the germline ends. The germline CDR1 and CDR2 sequences are MNHNS and SASEGT. The CDR3 is made up of 16 amino acids.

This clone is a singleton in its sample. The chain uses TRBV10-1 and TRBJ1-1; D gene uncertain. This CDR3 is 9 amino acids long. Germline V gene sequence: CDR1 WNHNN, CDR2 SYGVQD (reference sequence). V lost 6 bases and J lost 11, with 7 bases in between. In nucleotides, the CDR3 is TGCGCCAGCAGCGGAGCGGCTTTCTTT. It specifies CASSGAAFF.

The CDR3 is CASLTTPDRGQGYGYTF. Written as DNA, the CDR3 is TGTGCCAGTTTAACTACACCGGACAGGGGGCAAGGCTATGGCTACACCTTC. The V gene is TRBV19, the J gene TRBJ1-2; 11 bases match TRBD1. Trimming at V came to 8 bases and at J to 4 bases, leaving 15 bases not matched to a gene. Germline V gives CDR1 LNHDA, CDR2 SQIVND (reference sequence). This CDR3 is 17 amino acids long.

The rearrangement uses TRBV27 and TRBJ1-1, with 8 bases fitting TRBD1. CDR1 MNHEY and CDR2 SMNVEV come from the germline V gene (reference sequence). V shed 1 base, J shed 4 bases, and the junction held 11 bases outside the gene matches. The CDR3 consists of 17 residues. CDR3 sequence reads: CASSLFGPRGHGTEAFF. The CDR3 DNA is TGTGCCAGCAGTTTATTTGGTCCCAGGGGGCACGGCACTGAAGCTTTCTTT.

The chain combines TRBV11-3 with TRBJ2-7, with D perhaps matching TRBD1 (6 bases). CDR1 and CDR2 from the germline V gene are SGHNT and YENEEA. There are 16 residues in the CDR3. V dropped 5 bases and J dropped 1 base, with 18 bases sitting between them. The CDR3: CASSPASGDPSYEQYF. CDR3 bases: TGTGCCAGCAGCCCCGCCTCAGGGGACCCGTCCTACGAGCAGTACTTC.

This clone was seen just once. CDR3 coding DNA: TGCGCCAGCAGTGATTCGGGGTTTTCCTACAATGAGCAGTTCTTC. Its translation is CASSDSGFSYNEQFF. The V call is TRBV10-2, the J call TRBJ2-1; tentatively, D is TRBD2 (5 bases). V gave up 3 bases and J gave up 1 base, with 10 bases separating them. Germline V gene data show CDR1 as WSHSY and CDR2 as SAAADI. This CDR3 has 15 residues.

The CDR3 DNA sequence: TGTGCCAGCGGGCCCTGGGCAGGGGAGTACGAGCAGTACTTC. Amino acid sequence: CASGPWAGEYEQYF. This chain links TRBV6-1 with TRBJ2-7, with D tentatively TRBD1 (6 bases). V was cut by 8 bases and J by 4 bases, with 18 bases left in between. CDR1 and CDR2 from the germline V gene are MNHNS and SASEGT. The CDR3 is made up of 14 amino acids.

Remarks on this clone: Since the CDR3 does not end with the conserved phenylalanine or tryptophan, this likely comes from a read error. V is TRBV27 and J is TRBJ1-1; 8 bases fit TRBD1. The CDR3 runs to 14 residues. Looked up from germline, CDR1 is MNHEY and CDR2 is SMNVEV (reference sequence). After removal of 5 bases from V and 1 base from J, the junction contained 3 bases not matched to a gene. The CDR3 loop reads CASSLRGPNTEAFL. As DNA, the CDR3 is TGTGCCAGCAGTCTCAGGGGGCCGAACACTGAAGCTTTCCTT.

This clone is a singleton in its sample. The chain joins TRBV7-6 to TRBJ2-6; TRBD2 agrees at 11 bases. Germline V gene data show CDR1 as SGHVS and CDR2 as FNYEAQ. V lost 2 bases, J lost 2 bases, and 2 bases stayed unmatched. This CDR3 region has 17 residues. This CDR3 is CASSLFSGGAGANVLTF. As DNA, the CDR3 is TGTGCCAGCAGCTTATTTAGCGGGGGGGCTGGGGCCAACGTCCTGACTTTC. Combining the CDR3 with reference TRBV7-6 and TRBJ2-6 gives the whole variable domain GAGVSQSPRYKVTKRGQDVALRCDPISGHVSLYWYRQALGQGPEFLTYFNYEAQQDKSGLPNDRFSAERPEGSISTLTIQRTEQRDSAMYRCASSLFSGGAGANVLTFGAGSRLTVL.

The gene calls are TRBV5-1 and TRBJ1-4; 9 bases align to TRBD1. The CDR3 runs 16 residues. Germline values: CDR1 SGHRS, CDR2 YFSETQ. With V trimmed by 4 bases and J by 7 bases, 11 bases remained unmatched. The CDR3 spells CASSAEPGQGREKLFF. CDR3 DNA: TGCGCCAGCAGCGCTGAGCCGGGACAGGGACGTGAAAAACTGTTTTTT.

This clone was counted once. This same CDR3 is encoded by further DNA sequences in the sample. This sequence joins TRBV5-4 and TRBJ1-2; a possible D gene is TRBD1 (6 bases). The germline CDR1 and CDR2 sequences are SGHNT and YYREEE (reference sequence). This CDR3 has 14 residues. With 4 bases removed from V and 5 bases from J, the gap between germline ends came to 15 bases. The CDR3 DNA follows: TGTGCCAGCAGCATCCAGGGGCAGGGGTATGGCTACACCTTC. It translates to CASSIQGQGYGYTF.

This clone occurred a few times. This chain's CDR3 is CASSLQGPTEAFF. CDR3 nucleotides: TGCGCCAGCAGTTTACAGGGGCCCACTGAAGCTTTCTTT. The chain carries TRBV10-2 and TRBJ1-1, with 7 bases matching TRBD1. This CDR3 has 13 amino acids. Looked up from germline, CDR1 is WSHSY and CDR2 is SAAADI. After removal of 5 bases from V and 4 bases from J, the junction contained 4 bases not matched to a gene.

CDR3 nucleotide sequence: TGTGCCAGCTCACCCGGGACAGGGGTTACCGAGCAGTACTTC. Protein sequence: CASSPGTGVTEQYF. The V gene is TRBV18, the J gene TRBJ2-7; 10 bases match TRBD1. The V segment lost 3 bases and the J segment 6 bases; nucleotides outside the gene matches: 5. The CDR3 loop spans 14 amino acids. Germline V lookup: CDR1 KGHSH, CDR2 LQKENI.

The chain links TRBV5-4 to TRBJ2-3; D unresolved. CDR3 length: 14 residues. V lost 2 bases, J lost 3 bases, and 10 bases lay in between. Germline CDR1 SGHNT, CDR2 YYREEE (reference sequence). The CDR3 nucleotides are TGTGCCAGCAGCTTTGAGTACGAAACAGATACGCAGTATTTT. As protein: CASSFEYETDTQYF.

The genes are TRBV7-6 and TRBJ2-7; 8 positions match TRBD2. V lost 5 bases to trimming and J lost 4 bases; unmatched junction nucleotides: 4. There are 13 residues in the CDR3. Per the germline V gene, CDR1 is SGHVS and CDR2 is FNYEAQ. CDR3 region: CASSRAGDYEQYF. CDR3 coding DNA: TGTGCCAGCAGCCGAGCGGGGGATTACGAGCAGTACTTC.

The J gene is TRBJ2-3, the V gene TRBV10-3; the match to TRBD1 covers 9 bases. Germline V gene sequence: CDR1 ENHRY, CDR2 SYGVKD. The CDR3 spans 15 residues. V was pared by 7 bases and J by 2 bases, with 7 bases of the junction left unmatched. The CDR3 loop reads CAINLRDRATDTQYF. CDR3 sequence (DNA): TGTGCCATCAACCTCCGGGACAGGGCCACAGATACGCAGTATTTT.

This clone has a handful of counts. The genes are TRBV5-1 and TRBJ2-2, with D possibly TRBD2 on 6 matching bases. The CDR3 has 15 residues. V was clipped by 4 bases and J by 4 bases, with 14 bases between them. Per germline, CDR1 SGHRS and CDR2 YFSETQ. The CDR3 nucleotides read TGCGCCAGCAGCCCCGGAGGGGCAACCACCGGGGAGCTGTTTTTT. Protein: CASSPGGATTGELFF.